The clone carrying this TCR beta chain was counted at least ten times. Antigen: not known. This entry is derived from a study of early T cells in non-severe SARS-CoV-2 infection. Study-wide results and limits: Using VDJdb, the matching emphasized anti-spike CD8 responses while missing private and CD4 specificities.

Trimming left V 5 bases short and J 5 bases short, with 14 bases between. The CDR3 is 14 residues long. Germline CDR1 and CDR2: SGHAT and FQNNGV. One entry per CDR3 protein, called by TCRdb with MiXCR from the 5' RACE reads. The sample has about 52,000 distinct CDR3 sequences, 9.5% to 12% seen once. Sample: whole blood. This receptor was taken from an adult who was a healthcare worker with PCR-confirmed SARS-CoV-2 infection or an uninfected control (not recorded which). The chain combines TRBV11-2 with TRBJ2-3; D ambiguous. CDR3 coding DNA: TGTGCCAGCAGCGCCCGAACCGGCCGAGATACGCAGTATTTT. Its translation: CASSARTGRDTQYF.